The clone carrying this T cell receptor (beta chain) occurred many times. Its antigen is unidentified. The data were obtained in a study of T cells in Graves' hyperthyroidism and ophthalmopathy. TCR beta CDR3 region amplification was performed from RNA transcripts. HTBI primers were the set used in a first-round RT-PCR of the TCR CDR3. In TCRdb, the multiplex PCR reads were re-called with MiXCR into one record per CDR3 protein. The table has roughly 250,000 distinct CDR3 sequences, roughly 14% seen once; the top ten hold about 14%. Hyperthyroidism patients were newly diagnosed, had disease duration under 2 months, and were aged 18 to 65 years. The study, taken as a whole, reports: Most expanded thyroid clonotypes above 0.001 also appeared in blood.

Trimming took off 4 bases at V and 8 bases at J, with 12 bases between the two ends. The CDR3 length is 13 residues. CDR1 and CDR2 from the germline V gene are SGHRS and YFSETQ. The chain is built from TRBV5-1 and TRBJ2-2, with D perhaps matching TRBD1 or TRBD2 (5 bases each). This TCR was recovered from a woman aged 40 to 49 with Graves' hyperthyroidism that later progressed to Graves' ophthalmopathy. The material sequenced was blood. CDR3 residues: CASSQAGSGELFF. The CDR3 bases are TGCGCCAGCAGCCAGGCAGGGAGTGGGGAGCTGTTTTTT.